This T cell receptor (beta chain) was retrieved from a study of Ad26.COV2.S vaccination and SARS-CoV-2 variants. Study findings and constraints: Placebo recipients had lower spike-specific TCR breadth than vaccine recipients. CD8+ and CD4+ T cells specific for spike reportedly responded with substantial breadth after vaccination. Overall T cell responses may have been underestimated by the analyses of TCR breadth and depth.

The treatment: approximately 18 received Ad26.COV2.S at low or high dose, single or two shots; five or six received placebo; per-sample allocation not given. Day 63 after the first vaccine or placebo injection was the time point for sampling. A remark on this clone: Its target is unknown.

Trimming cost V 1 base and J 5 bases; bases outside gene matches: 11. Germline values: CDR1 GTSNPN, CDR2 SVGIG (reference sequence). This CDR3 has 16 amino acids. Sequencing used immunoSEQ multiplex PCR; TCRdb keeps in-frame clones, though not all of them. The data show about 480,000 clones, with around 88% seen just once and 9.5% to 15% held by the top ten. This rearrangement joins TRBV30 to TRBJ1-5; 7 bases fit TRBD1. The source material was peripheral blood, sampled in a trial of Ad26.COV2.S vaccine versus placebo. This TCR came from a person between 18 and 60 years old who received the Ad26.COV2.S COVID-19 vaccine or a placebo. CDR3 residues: CAWSARGRGKDQPQHF. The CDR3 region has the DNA TGTGCCTGGAGTGCGAGGGGGCGCGGTAAGGATCAGCCCCAGCATTTT.